The rows below give T cell receptor beta chains drawn from one sample of a study of OX40 agonist ivuxolimab in advanced cancers. Only in-frame clones appear in the TCRdb table, and some are missing; sequencing was by immunoSEQ multiplex PCR. The repertoire holds 30,000 to 35,000 clones, with roughly 87% as singletons. The input for sequencing was CD4+ or CD8+ T cells sorted from blood, taken in a trial of the OX40 agonist ivuxolimab. These receptor sequences come from an adult with an advanced solid tumor such as melanoma, head and neck, liver or kidney cancer. Both conserved end residues are part of each CDR3. Each record gives: J gene, D gene, clone size, V gene, CDR3 DNA, CDR3 protein. A D gene is named only where the DNA matches it firmly. Clone size is shown for a subset of rows, as once, few, many or a class of expanded clone.

j_gene: TRBJ2-1; d_gene: TRBD2; abundance: once; v_gene: TRBV7-2; CDR3nt: TGTGCCAGCAGCCGGACCGGGACTAGCGGGTACAATGAGCAGTTCTTC; CDR3aa: CASSRTGTSGYNEQFF
j_gene: TRBJ2-7; d_gene: NA; abundance: medium-sized; v_gene: TRBV5-1; CDR3nt: TGCGCCAGCAGCTTGGACGGGCCCCTTAGGGAGCAGTACTTC; CDR3aa: CASSLDGPLREQYF
j_gene: TRBJ2-2; d_gene: NA; abundance: NA; v_gene: TRBV5-1; CDR3nt: TGCGCCAGCAGTATCCGGAGTGGTACCGGGGAGCTGTTTTTT; CDR3aa: CASSIRSGTGELFF
j_gene: TRBJ2-1; d_gene: NA; abundance: once; v_gene: TRBV7-3; CDR3nt: TGTGCCAGCAGCTTAACGGTAGCCTACAATGAGCAGTTCTTC; CDR3aa: CASSLTVAYNEQFF
j_gene: TRBJ2-1; d_gene: NA; abundance: NA; v_gene: TRBV10-3; CDR3nt: TGTGCCATCTCCGGGGGGACATTATACAATGAGCAGTTCTTC; CDR3aa: CAISGGTLYNEQFF
j_gene: TRBJ1-2; d_gene: NA; abundance: NA; v_gene: TRBV5-1; CDR3nt: TGCGCCAGCAGTAGAGGATCTCCCGATGGCTACACCTTC; CDR3aa: CASSRGSPDGYTF
j_gene: TRBJ1-5; d_gene: NA; abundance: NA; v_gene: TRBV7-9; CDR3nt: TGTGCCAGCAGCTTGGAAAGCGTCAATCAGCCCCAGCATTTT; CDR3aa: CASSLESVNQPQHF
j_gene: TRBJ2-6; d_gene: TRBD1; abundance: NA; v_gene: TRBV19; CDR3nt: TGTGCCAGTAAGGTCGTGGACAGGACCAACTCTGGGGCCAACGTCCTGACTTTC; CDR3aa: CASKVVDRTNSGANVLTF
j_gene: TRBJ2-3; d_gene: NA; abundance: NA; v_gene: TRBV18; CDR3nt: TGTGCCAGCTCACCCTTCTGGACGGGCGGCGGCACAGATACGCAGTATTTT; CDR3aa: CASSPFWTGGGTDTQYF
j_gene: TRBJ1-2; d_gene: NA; abundance: few; v_gene: TRBV5-1; CDR3nt: TGCGCCAGCAGCTTGGGATTTTCTAACTATGGCTACACCTTC; CDR3aa: CASSLGFSNYGYTF
j_gene: TRBJ2-7; d_gene: NA; abundance: once; v_gene: TRBV7-9; CDR3nt: TGTGCCAGCAGCTTGCAGTTTGCGGGGTACGAGCAGTACTTC; CDR3aa: CASSLQFAGYEQYF
j_gene: TRBJ2-7; d_gene: NA; abundance: once; v_gene: TRBV11-3; CDR3nt: TGTGCCAGCAGCTTAGACTCGGCAGGCCCTAGGGAGCAGTGCTTC; CDR3aa: CASSLDSAGPREQCF
j_gene: TRBJ2-5; d_gene: NA; abundance: NA; v_gene: TRBV29-1; CDR3nt: TGCAGCGTTGAGGGTGCGGGGGAGACCCAGTACTTC; CDR3aa: CSVEGAGETQYF
j_gene: TRBJ2-1; d_gene: TRBD2; abundance: NA; v_gene: TRBV5-4; CDR3nt: TGTGCCAGCAGCCCCTGGACTAGCGGGAGGGTAAATGAGCAGTTCTTC; CDR3aa: CASSPWTSGRVNEQFF
j_gene: TRBJ1-1; d_gene: NA; abundance: once; v_gene: TRBV5-1; CDR3nt: TGCGCCAGCAGCTTCTCCGCGACTGAAGCTTTCTTT; CDR3aa: CASSFSATEAFF
j_gene: TRBJ2-7; d_gene: NA; abundance: NA; v_gene: TRBV5-8; CDR3nt: TGTGCCAGCAGCTTCCCTCGGGTATTGCGGGACTCCGGCGCTCGAGTGTACTTC; CDR3aa: CASSFPRVLRDSGARVYF
j_gene: TRBJ2-7; d_gene: TRBD2; abundance: once; v_gene: TRBV28; CDR3nt: TGTGCCAGCAGTTCCTTTTTAATAGGACTAGCGGGATCCTCCTACGAGCAGTACTTC; CDR3aa: CASSSFLIGLAGSSYEQYF
j_gene: TRBJ1-4; d_gene: NA; abundance: NA; v_gene: TRBV27; CDR3nt: TGTGCCAGCAGTTTCCGGGTCGGTGAAAAACTGTTTTTT; CDR3aa: CASSFRVGEKLFF
j_gene: TRBJ2-7; d_gene: NA; abundance: once; v_gene: TRBV20-1; CDR3nt: TGCAGTGTCGGGGACACCTACGAGCAGTACTTC; CDR3aa: CSVGDTYEQYF
j_gene: TRBJ2-3; d_gene: NA; abundance: few; v_gene: TRBV2; CDR3nt: TGTGCCAGGGGGCCCGGTCACACAGATACGCAGTATTTT; CDR3aa: CARGPGHTDTQYF
j_gene: TRBJ2-7; d_gene: NA; abundance: NA; v_gene: TRBV11-1; CDR3nt: TGTGCCAGCAGCCAAAATGGGCAGTCGATCTACGAGCAGTACTTC; CDR3aa: CASSQNGQSIYEQYF
j_gene: TRBJ2-7; d_gene: NA; abundance: NA; v_gene: TRBV2; CDR3nt: TGTGCCAGCAAGGCAGGGGAAATCGACGAGCAGTACTTC; CDR3aa: CASKAGEIDEQYF
j_gene: TRBJ2-1; d_gene: TRBD2; abundance: NA; v_gene: TRBV4-1; CDR3nt: TGCGCCAGCAGCCAAGGTCAGCGGGGTCACAATGAGCAGTTCTTC; CDR3aa: CASSQGQRGHNEQFF
j_gene: TRBJ1-5; d_gene: NA; abundance: NA; v_gene: TRBV27; CDR3nt: TGTGCCAGCAGTTTGATCGGTCATAGCAATCAGCCCCAGCATTTT; CDR3aa: CASSLIGHSNQPQHF
j_gene: TRBJ1-5; d_gene: TRBD1; abundance: NA; v_gene: TRBV28; CDR3nt: TGTGCCAGCACTGCAGGGGGGGAGCGCAATCAGCCCCAGCATTTT; CDR3aa: CASTAGGERNQPQHF
j_gene: TRBJ2-5; d_gene: NA; abundance: NA; v_gene: TRBV4-2; CDR3nt: TGTGCCACACAAGCGGGCCTATCCTCCGGGGAGACCCAGTACTTC; CDR3aa: CATQAGLSSGETQYF
j_gene: TRBJ2-7; d_gene: NA; abundance: NA; v_gene: TRBV6-5; CDR3nt: TGTGCCAGCAGCCTCGGGACTCTTCCTCTCGAGCAGTACTTC; CDR3aa: CASSLGTLPLEQYF
j_gene: TRBJ2-5; d_gene: NA; abundance: NA; v_gene: TRBV6-5; CDR3nt: TGTGCCAGCAGAAAGTCAGGGACGAATGTGGAGACCCAGTACTTC; CDR3aa: CASRKSGTNVETQYF
j_gene: TRBJ1-1; d_gene: NA; abundance: once; v_gene: TRBV25-1; CDR3nt: TGTGCCAGCAGTGGACGGATTTTGAACACTGAAGCTTTCTTT; CDR3aa: CASSGRILNTEAFF
j_gene: TRBJ2-7; d_gene: NA; abundance: large; v_gene: TRBV4-1; CDR3nt: TGCGCCAGCAGCCAAGATTGGAGACTCGCTGGTGTGTCTAACGAGCAGTACTTC; CDR3aa: CASSQDWRLAGVSNEQYF
j_gene: TRBJ2-7; d_gene: TRBD2; abundance: once; v_gene: TRBV6-5; CDR3nt: TGTGCCAGCAGCCGGACTAGCGGGAGTGGACGGGGGCAGTACTTC; CDR3aa: CASSRTSGSGRGQYF
j_gene: TRBJ1-5; d_gene: NA; abundance: NA; v_gene: TRBV29-1; CDR3nt: TGCAGCGTTGCTTCAGGGAGCAATCAGCCCCAGCATTTT; CDR3aa: CSVASGSNQPQHF
j_gene: TRBJ2-2; d_gene: TRBD1; abundance: NA; v_gene: TRBV5-8; CDR3nt: TGTGCCAGCAGACGACAGGGGGCATGGGGCGGGGAGCTGTTTTTT; CDR3aa: CASRRQGAWGGELFF
j_gene: TRBJ1-1; d_gene: TRBD1; abundance: NA; v_gene: TRBV30; CDR3nt: TGTGCCCGATCGGGACAGACAATGAACACTGAAGCTTTCTTT; CDR3aa: CARSGQTMNTEAFF
j_gene: TRBJ1-1; d_gene: NA; abundance: once; v_gene: TRBV4-2; CDR3nt: TGTGCCAGCAGCCAATCTGGGGTAGGGTCTGAAGCTTTCTTT; CDR3aa: CASSQSGVGSEAFF
j_gene: TRBJ1-2; d_gene: NA; abundance: NA; v_gene: TRBV15; CDR3nt: TGTGCCACCACCCCGGGACAAGTGGTGTATGGCTACACCTTC; CDR3aa: CATTPGQVVYGYTF
j_gene: TRBJ2-1; d_gene: NA; abundance: NA; v_gene: TRBV7-2; CDR3nt: TGTGCCAGCAGCTTCCAAGCGACGAGGAATGAGCAGTTCTTC; CDR3aa: CASSFQATRNEQFF
j_gene: TRBJ2-5; d_gene: TRBD2; abundance: NA; v_gene: TRBV6-6; CDR3nt: TGTGCCAGCAAGAGGGGACTAGCAGAAGAGACCCAGTACTTC; CDR3aa: CASKRGLAEETQYF
j_gene: TRBJ2-2; d_gene: NA; abundance: NA; v_gene: TRBV19; CDR3nt: TGTGCCAGTAGTACCCTTCGTTCAGGGGGGGCGCGGAGCGGGGAGCTGTTTTTT; CDR3aa: CASSTLRSGGARSGELFF